The source of this T cell receptor beta chain is a study of shared clonotypes between healthy human individuals. Under the authors' procedure: Junction-only sequences without quality scores were provided by ImmunoSEQ, so filtering was different. Data came from immunoSEQ multiplex PCR; TCRdb stores just in-frame clones and leaves some out. D and trimming come from the DNA, and the V and J calls and clone size come from that table. The sample shows roughly 1,000,000 clones, approximately 78% of them seen only once. Many counts were recorded for this clone. The antigen remains undetermined. The donors were all Caucasian adults (living in Nashville, Tennessee). Germline assignment: CDR1 SGHNT and CDR2 YYREEE (reference sequence). Trimming took off 6 bases at V and 1 base at J, with 19 bases between the two ends. This CDR3 has 16 amino acids. Study-level findings and limits: When naive CD4 clonotypes were compared across a handful of donors, 5% to 5.5% were shared.

Source material: memory CD4+ T cells from PBMCs. Subset here: CD45RA-negative fraction. This chain connects TRBV5-4 to TRBJ1-1, with unresolved D. The source is a young man in good health. Some clones in this sample may be carry-over from other donors' samples. CDR3 nucleotide sequence: TGTGCCAGCAACCCTAAAATCCACAGTGGGAACACTGAAGCTTTCTTT. It is translated as CASNPKIHSGNTEAFF.